The present T cell receptor beta chain was sequenced within a study of cytomegalovirus exposure and HLA in healthy donors. CDR1 and CDR2 from the germline V gene are SNHLY and FYNNEI. The CDR3 totals 13 residues. V lost 5 bases, J lost 2 bases, and 3 bases stayed unmatched. About this clone itself: Its matching antigen is unknown.

With 60 Vbeta and 13 Jbeta primers, the PCR was carried out. Profiled with immunoSEQ multiplex PCR; TCRdb holds only in-frame clones, not every one. The data hold 90,000 to 150,000 clones, with nearly 65% observed a single time. Whole-study findings and limits: Later analysis associated a missense DCLRE1C variant with TCR beta V- and J-gene trimming.

The TCR was taken from a man in his forties in good health and CMV-seropositive. The chain couples TRBV2 to TRBJ2-7; 7 bases map to TRBD1. The material sequenced was PBMCs. The CDR3 DNA reads as TGTGCCAGCAGTTGGCAGGGGGCCTACGAGCAGTACTTC. Its protein product is CASSWQGAYEQYF. Filled out from reference TRBV2 and TRBJ2-7, the complete variable domain reads EPEVTQTPSHQVTQMGQEVILRCVPISNHLYFYWYRQILGQKVEFLVSFYNNEISEKSEIFDDQFSVERPDGSNFTLKIRSTKLEDSAMYFCASSWQGAYEQYFGPGTRLTVT.